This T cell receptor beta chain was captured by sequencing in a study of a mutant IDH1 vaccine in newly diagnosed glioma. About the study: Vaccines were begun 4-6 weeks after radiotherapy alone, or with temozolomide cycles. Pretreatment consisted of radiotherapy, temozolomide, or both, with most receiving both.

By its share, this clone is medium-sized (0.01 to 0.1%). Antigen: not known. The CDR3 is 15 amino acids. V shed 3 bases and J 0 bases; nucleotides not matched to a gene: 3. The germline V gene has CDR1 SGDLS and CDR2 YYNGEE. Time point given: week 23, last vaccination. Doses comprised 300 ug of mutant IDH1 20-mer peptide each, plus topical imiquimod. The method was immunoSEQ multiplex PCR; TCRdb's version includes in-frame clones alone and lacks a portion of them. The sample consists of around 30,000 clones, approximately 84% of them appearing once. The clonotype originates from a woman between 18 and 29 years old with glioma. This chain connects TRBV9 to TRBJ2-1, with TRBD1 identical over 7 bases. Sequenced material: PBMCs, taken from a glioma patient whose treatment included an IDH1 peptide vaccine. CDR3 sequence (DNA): TGTGCCAGCAGCGGCCGGGACAGCTCCTACAATGAGCAGTTCTTC. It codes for CASSGRDSSYNEQFF.